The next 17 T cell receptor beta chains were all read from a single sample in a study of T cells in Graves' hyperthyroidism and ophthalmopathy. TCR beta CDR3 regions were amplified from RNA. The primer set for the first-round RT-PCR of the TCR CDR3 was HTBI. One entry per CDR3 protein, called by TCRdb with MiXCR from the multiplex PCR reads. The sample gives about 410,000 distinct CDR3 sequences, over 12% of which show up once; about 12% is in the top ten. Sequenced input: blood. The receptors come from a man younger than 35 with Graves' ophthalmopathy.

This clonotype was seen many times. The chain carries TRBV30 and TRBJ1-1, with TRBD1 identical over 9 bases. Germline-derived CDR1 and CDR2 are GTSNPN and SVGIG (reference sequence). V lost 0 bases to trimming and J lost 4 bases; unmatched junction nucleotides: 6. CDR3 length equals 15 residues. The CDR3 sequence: CAWSVRDRVSTEAFF. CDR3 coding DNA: TGTGCCTGGAGTGTACGGGACAGGGTGTCCACTGAAGCTTTCTTT.

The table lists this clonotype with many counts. The CDR3 sequence: CASSLVLGGATEAFF. CDR3 bases: TGTGCCAGCAGCTTAGTGTTGGGGGGGGCTACTGAAGCTTTCTTT. The gene calls are TRBV11-2 and TRBJ1-1, with TRBD1 as a possible D gene (6 bases). The germline V gene has CDR1 SGHAT and CDR2 FQNNGV. This CDR3 region has 15 residues. Trimming pared 1 base from V and 5 bases from J, leaving 14 bases between.

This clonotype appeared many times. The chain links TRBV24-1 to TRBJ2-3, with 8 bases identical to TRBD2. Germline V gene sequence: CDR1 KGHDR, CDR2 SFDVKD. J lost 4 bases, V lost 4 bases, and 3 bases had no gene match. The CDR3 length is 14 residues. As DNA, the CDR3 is TGTGCCACCAGTGACGCGGGGGGTTCAGATACGCAGTATTTT. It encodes CATSDAGGSDTQYF.

CDR3 region: CAMKVGTDSYEQYF. In DNA form, the CDR3 reads TGTGCCATGAAGGTTGGAACAGACTCCTACGAGCAGTACTTC. The chain joins TRBV10-3 to TRBJ2-7; D not resolved. The CDR3 is made up of 14 amino acids. CDR1 is ENHRY, CDR2 SYGVKD, per germline. Trimming stripped 9 bases from V and 0 bases from J, with 15 bases between.

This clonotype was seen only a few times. CDR3 loop: CAAARGSDSPLHF. CDR3 DNA sequence: TGTGCCGCAGCGAGGGGGAGTGATTCACCCCTCCACTTT. This rearrangement joins TRBV6-1 to TRBJ1-6; tentatively, D is TRBD1 (6 bases). Trimming pared 11 bases from V and 8 bases from J, leaving 16 bases between. The V gene's germline CDR1 is MNHNS and CDR2 SASEGT. This CDR3 region has 13 residues.

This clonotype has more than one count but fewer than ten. This chain's CDR3 is CASSIVGVETQYF. The CDR3 bases are TGTGCCAGTAGTATAGTGGGGGTTGAGACCCAGTACTTC. The chain links TRBV19 to TRBJ2-5, with D possibly being TRBD1 or TRBD2 (5 bases each). The CDR3 has 13 amino acids. In germline, CDR1 is LNHDA, CDR2 SQIVND (reference sequence). Trimming removed 1 base from V and 5 bases from J, with 8 bases in between.

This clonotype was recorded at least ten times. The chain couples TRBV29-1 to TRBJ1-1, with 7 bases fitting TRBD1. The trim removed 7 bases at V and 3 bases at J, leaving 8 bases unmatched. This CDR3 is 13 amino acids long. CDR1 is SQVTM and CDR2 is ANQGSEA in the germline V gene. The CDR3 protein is CSALRQGDTEAFF. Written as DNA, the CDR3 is TGCAGCGCCCTGAGGCAGGGGGACACTGAAGCTTTCTTT.

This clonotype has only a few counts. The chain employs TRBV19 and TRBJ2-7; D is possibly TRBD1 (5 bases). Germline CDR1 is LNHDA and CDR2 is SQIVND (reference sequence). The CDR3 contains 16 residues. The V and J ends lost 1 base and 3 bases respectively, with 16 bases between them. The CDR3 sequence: CASSIGLGARFYEQYF. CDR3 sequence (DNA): TGTGCCAGTAGTATAGGCCTAGGGGCCCGATTCTACGAGCAGTACTTC.

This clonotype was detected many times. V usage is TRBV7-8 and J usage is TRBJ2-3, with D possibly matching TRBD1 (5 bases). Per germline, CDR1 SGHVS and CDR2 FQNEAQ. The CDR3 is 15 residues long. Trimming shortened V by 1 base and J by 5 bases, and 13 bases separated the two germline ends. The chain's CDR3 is CASSLEGRVVDTQYF. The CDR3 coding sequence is TGTGCCAGCAGCTTAGAGGGCAGGGTCGTAGATACGCAGTATTTT.

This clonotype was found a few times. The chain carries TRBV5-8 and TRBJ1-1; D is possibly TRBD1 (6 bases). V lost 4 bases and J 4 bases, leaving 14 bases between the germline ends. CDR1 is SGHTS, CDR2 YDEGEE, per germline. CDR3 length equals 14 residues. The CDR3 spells CASSTIQGPTEAFF. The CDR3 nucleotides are TGTGCCAGCAGCACAATACAGGGACCCACTGAAGCTTTCTTT.

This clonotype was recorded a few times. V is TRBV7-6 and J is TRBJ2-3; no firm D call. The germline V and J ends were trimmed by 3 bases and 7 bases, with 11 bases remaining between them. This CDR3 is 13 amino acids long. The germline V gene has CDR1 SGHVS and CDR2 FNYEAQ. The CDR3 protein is CASSFDDSNTQYF. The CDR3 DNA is TGTGCCAGCAGCTTCGACGATTCAAATACGCAGTATTTT. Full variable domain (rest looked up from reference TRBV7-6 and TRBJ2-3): GAGVSQSPRYKVTKRGQDVALRCDPISGHVSLYWYRQALGQGPEFLTYFNYEAQQDKSGLPNDRFSAERPEGSISTLTIQRTEQRDSAMYRCASSFDDSNTQYFGPGTRLTVL.

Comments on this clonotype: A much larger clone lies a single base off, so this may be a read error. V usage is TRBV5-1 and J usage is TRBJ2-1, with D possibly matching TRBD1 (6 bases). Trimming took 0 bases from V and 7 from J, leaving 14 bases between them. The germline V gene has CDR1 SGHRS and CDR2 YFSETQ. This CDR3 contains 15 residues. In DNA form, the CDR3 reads TGCGCCAGCAGCTTGGTTGGGGGCCCCGGGAATGAGCAGTTCTTC. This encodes CASSLVGGPGNEQFF.

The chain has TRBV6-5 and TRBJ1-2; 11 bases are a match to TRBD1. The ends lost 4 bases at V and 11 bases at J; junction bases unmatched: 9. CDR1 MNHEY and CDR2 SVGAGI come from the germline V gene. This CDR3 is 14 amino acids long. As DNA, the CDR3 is TGTGCCAGCAGTTCCACACAGGACAGGGGGCAGTACACCTTC. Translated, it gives CASSSTQDRGQYTF.

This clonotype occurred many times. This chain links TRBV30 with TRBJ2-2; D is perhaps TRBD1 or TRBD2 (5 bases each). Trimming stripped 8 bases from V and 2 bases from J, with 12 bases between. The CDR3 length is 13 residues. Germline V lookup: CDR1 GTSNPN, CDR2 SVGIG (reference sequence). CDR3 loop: CAGGRTNTGELFF. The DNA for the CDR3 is TGTGCCGGGGGACGGACTAACACCGGGGAGCTGTTTTTT.

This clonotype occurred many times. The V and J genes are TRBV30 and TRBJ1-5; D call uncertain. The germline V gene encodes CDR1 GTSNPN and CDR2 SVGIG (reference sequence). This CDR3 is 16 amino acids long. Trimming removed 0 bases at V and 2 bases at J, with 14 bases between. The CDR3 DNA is TGTGCCTGGAGTGTACGGGATCGGGGAGGCAATCAGCCCCAGCATTTT. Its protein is CAWSVRDRGGNQPQHF.

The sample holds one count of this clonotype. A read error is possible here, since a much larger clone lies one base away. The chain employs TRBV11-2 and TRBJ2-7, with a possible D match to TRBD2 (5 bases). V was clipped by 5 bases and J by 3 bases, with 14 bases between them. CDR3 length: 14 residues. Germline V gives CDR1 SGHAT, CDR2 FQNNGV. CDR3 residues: CASSIGMRDYEQYF. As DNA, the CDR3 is TGTGCCAGCAGCATCGGGATGAGGGACTACGAGCAGTACTTC.

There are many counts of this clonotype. The CDR3 region is CASKAMNTEAFF. DNA of the CDR3: TGTGCCAGCAAAGCCATGAACACTGAAGCTTTCTTT. This chain uses TRBV2 with TRBJ1-1; D remains unclear. Germline CDR1 and CDR2: SNHLY and FYNNEI. With 7 bases removed from V and 0 bases from J, the gap between germline ends came to 6 bases. The CDR3 loop spans 12 amino acids.